What follows is one TCR beta chain and its context. Participants were aged roughly 18 to 100 years from approximately 24 US areas. The source of the sample is a study of blood T cell repertoires in COVID-19. Using immunoSEQ multiplex PCR, the repertoire was profiled, and TCRdb retains in-frame clones only, with some absent. The sample includes about 220,000 clones, just over 85% of them seen just once. The receptor comes from a woman aged 50 to 60 with acute COVID-19. The specimen was PBMCs or T cells enriched from blood (not recorded which).

Here the CDR3 DNA reads TGTGCCAGCACCCAACCAGGGGCAGGGGAGACCCAGTACTTC. Its translation: CASTQPGAGETQYF. The gene calls are TRBV28 and TRBJ2-5; D perhaps matches TRBD1 (6 bases). With 7 bases removed from V and 5 bases from J, the gap between germline ends came to 17 bases. CDR1 is MDHEN, CDR2 SYDVKM, per germline. The CDR3 has 14 amino acids.